One sample yielded the 8 T cell receptor beta chains listed below, sequenced in a study of T cells in Graves' hyperthyroidism and ophthalmopathy. Amplification yielded TCR beta CDR3 regions, with RNA transcripts as the source. An initial round of RT-PCR targeting the TCR CDR3 relied on the HTBI primer set. MiXCR, applied by TCRdb to the multiplex PCR reads, yields one record per CDR3 protein. The data hold around 290,000 distinct CDR3 sequences, with about an eighth observed a single time. Sample: blood. These receptors were obtained from a woman aged 25-40 years with Graves' hyperthyroidism that later progressed to Graves' ophthalmopathy.

This clonotype has at least ten counts. The chain links TRBV29-1 to TRBJ1-1; D uncertain. The germline CDR1 and CDR2 sequences are SQVTM and ANQGSEA. V shed 7 bases and J shed 6 bases, with 12 bases lying between them. This CDR3 spans 11 amino acids. The CDR3, as DNA: TGCAGCGCTACCATGGGCGCTGAAGCTTTCTTT. Its protein is CSATMGAEAFF.

This clonotype has just a few counts. The V call is TRBV25-1, the J call TRBJ2-1; TRBD1 is a possible D gene (6 bases). CDR3 size: 12 residues. In germline, CDR1 is MGHDK, CDR2 SYGVNS. The ends were cut back, 5 bases at V and 9 bases at J, with 11 bases in the middle. The CDR3 DNA reads as TGTGCCAGCAGTTCTGGGGGCGGTGAGCAGTTCTTC. Translating it yields CASSSGGGEQFF.

In its sample, this clonotype was seen many times. The genes are TRBV10-3 and TRBJ2-1; 8 nucleotides match TRBD1. The germline V gene has CDR1 ENHRY and CDR2 SYGVKD. This CDR3 has 18 amino acids. Trimming took 4 bases from V and 2 from J; bases not matched to a gene: 13. The CDR3 bases are TGTGCCATCAGTGGAGCGGCAGGGGGCGGCCCCACCTACAATGAGCAGTTCTTC. It yields the protein CAISGAAGGGPTYNEQFF.

In its sample, this clonotype was seen many times. The chain has TRBV20-1 and TRBJ2-3, with 10 bases identical to TRBD2. V was clipped by 6 bases and J by 0 bases; unmatched bases: 3. This CDR3 is built from 14 residues. Germline values: CDR1 DFQATT, CDR2 SNEGSKA (reference sequence). As DNA, the CDR3 is TGCAGTGCCTTAGCGGGAGGCAGCACAGATACGCAGTATTTT. Its protein is CSALAGGSTDTQYF.

This clonotype was counted only a few times. This chain uses TRBV7-9 with TRBJ2-7; 8 bases agree with TRBD2. CDR1 SEHNR and CDR2 FQNEAQ come from the germline V gene (reference sequence). The CDR3 has 15 amino acids. After removal of 5 bases from V and 5 bases from J, the junction contained 11 bases not matched to a gene. CDR3 in amino acids: CASSPPFREGHEQYF. The CDR3 DNA reads TGTGCCAGCAGCCCCCCCTTTCGGGAGGGTCACGAGCAGTACTTC. The variable domain in full, completed from reference TRBV7-9 and TRBJ2-7, reads DTGVSQNPRHKITKRGQNVTFRCDPISEHNRLYWYRQTLGQGPEFLTYFQNEAQLEKSRLLSDRFSAERPKGSFSTLEIQRTEQGDSAMYLCASSPPFREGHEQYFGPGTRLTVT.

The rearrangement uses TRBV20-1 and TRBJ2-2, with a tentative D call TRBD2 (6 bases). This CDR3 has 14 residues. V lost 5 bases to trimming and J lost 4 bases, with 14 bases between them. The V gene's germline CDR1 is DFQATT and CDR2 SNEGSKA (reference sequence). The CDR3 here is CSASLTGVTGELFF. The CDR3 DNA reads as TGCAGTGCTTCCCTAACGGGGGTCACCGGGGAGCTGTTTTTT.

The V gene is TRBV27, the J gene TRBJ1-1, with D possibly being TRBD1 (5 bases). This CDR3 is built from 12 residues. V shed 0 bases and J shed 13 bases, with 12 bases lying between them. Germline CDR1 and CDR2: MNHEY and SMNVEV (reference sequence). The CDR3 loop is CASSLSIWRGFF. The CDR3 coding sequence is TGTGCCAGCAGTTTATCTATTTGGAGGGGTTTCTTT.

This clonotype was recorded at least ten times. V is TRBV12-3 or TRBV12-4 and J is TRBJ2-1, with 7 bases matching TRBD2. J lost 6 bases, V lost 2 bases, and 7 bases had no gene match. The CDR3 is 15 amino acids. In DNA form, the CDR3 reads TGTGCCAGCAGTTTAAACGGCGGGAGAAGCAATGAGCAGTTCTTC. Amino acids: CASSLNGGRSNEQFF.